Each of the 11 T cell receptor beta chains below was sequenced from the same sample in a study of T cells expressing NK-cell markers. TCRdb re-called the 5' RACE reads, yielding one record per CDR3 amino acid sequence without DNA. This specimen shows some 450,000 distinct CDR3 sequences; the ten leading clones hold about 7.3%. The sequencing sample was made of blood T cells: a sorted CD56 or NKG2C T cell subset, CD4+ or CD8+ T cells, or bulk PBMC T cells (not recorded which). The receptors originated from a woman aged 18 to 75 in good health.

The V call is TRBV18, the J call TRBJ2-7; TCRdb's assignment of TRBD1 cannot be checked, as there is no DNA. This CDR3 is 14 amino acids long. CDR1 and CDR2 from the germline V gene are KGHSH and LQKENI. CDR3 residues: CASSRNSGAYEQYF.

This chain uses TRBV5-1 with TRBJ1-3. Germline CDR1 reads SGHRS; CDR2 reads YFSETQ. This CDR3 is 18 amino acids long. This chain's CDR3 is CASSFGVRQSLSGNTIYF. The whole variable domain, remainder taken from reference TRBV5-1 and TRBJ1-3, is KAGVTQTPRYLIKTRGQQVTLSCSPISGHRSVSWYQQTPGQGLQFLFEYFSETQRNKGNFPGRFSGRQFSNSRSEMNVSTLELGDSALYLCASSFGVRQSLSGNTIYFGEGSWLTVV.

The chain carries TRBV12-3 or TRBV12-4 and TRBJ2-7. The CDR3 has 12 residues. The CDR3 protein is CASSLEIYEQYF.

CDR3 sequence reads: CSANPGPITGELFF. This rearrangement joins TRBV20-1 to TRBJ2-2; TCRdb's D call, TRBD1, is unchecked because there is no DNA. The CDR3 runs to 14 residues. Germline values: CDR1 DFQATT, CDR2 SNEGSKA (reference sequence).

V gene TRBV12-3 or TRBV12-4 combines with J gene TRBJ2-3; without DNA, the TCRdb call of TRBD1 cannot be checked. The CDR3 sequence is 15 residues long. This chain's CDR3 is CASSLAGVGTDTQYF.

The chain employs TRBV24-1 and TRBJ2-5; TCRdb's assignment of TRBD1 cannot be checked, as there is no DNA. The germline V gene encodes CDR1 KGHDR and CDR2 SFDVKD. This CDR3 is 14 amino acids long. The CDR3: CATSDWDRQETQYF.

The J gene is TRBJ2-3, the V gene TRBV5-1. This CDR3 comprises 15 residues. CDR1 and CDR2 (germline): SGHRS, YFSETQ. The CDR3 loop reads CASSLGLLDTDTQYF.

The rearrangement uses TRBV2 and TRBJ2-7; lacking DNA, the TRBD2 call made by TCRdb goes unchecked. The CDR3 is 16 residues long. Germline V gene lookup returns CDR1 SNHLY and CDR2 FYNNEI. CDR3 in amino acids: CASRRGTSDSSYEQYF.

The genes are TRBV6-4 and TRBJ2-3. Germline lookup yields CDR1 MRHNA and CDR2 SNTAGT. The CDR3 is 15 residues long. CDR3: CASNDSYGSTDTQYF.

This chain connects TRBV7-2 to TRBJ2-3; TCRdb outputs TRBD1, but without DNA this stays unchecked. Germline V gene lookup returns CDR1 SGHTA and CDR2 FQGNSA. The CDR3 contains 15 residues. CDR3 protein: CASSFGGFSTDTQYF.

The rearrangement links TRBV20-1 to TRBJ2-5; there is no DNA to check the TCRdb D call of TRBD2. The CDR3 consists of 12 residues. Per germline, CDR1 DFQATT and CDR2 SNEGSKA (reference sequence). CDR3 amino acids: CSARPSLETQYF.